This note documents a single T cell receptor beta chain sequence. Distinct nucleotide sequences in the sample also encode this CDR3. The treatment denotes: randomized to nivolumab then ipilimumab (arm A) or the reverse (arm B). V was pared by 4 bases and J by 1 base, with 7 bases between. The CDR3 loop spans 13 amino acids. Germline V gene data show CDR1 as SQVTM and CDR2 as ANQGSEA. This sample is part of a study of sequential checkpoint blockade in melanoma. Using immunoSEQ multiplex PCR, the repertoire was profiled, and TCRdb retains in-frame clones only, with some absent. Here the sample spans under 6,500 clones, roughly 17% being singletons.

The sample here was tumor tissue (inferred from file names), taken from a patient given nivolumab and ipilimumab in sequence. This chain connects TRBV29-1 to TRBJ2-2; D is unresolved. This TCR was sampled from a human donor with melanoma. The DNA of the CDR3 is TGCAGCGTTGTAGCAGAGAACACCGGGGAGCTGTTTTTT. Protein: CSVVAENTGELFF.